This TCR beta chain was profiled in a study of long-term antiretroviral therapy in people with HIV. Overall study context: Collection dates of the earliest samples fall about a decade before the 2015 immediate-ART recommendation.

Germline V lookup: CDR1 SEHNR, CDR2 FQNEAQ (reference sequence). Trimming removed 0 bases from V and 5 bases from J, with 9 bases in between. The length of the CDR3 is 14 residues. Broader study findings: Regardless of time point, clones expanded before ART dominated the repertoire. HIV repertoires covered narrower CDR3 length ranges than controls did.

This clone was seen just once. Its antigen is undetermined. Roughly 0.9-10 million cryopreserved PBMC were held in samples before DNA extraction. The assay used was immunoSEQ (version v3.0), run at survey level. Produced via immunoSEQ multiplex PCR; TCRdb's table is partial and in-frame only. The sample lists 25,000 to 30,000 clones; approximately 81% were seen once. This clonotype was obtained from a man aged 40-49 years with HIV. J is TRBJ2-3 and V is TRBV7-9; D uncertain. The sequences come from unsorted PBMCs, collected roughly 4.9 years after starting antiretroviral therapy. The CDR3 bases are TGTGCCAGCAGCTTAGCGCCTTTAGGAGATACGCAGTATTTT. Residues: CASSLAPLGDTQYF.